This T cell receptor (beta chain) appears in the sequencing data of a study of T cells in Graves' hyperthyroidism and ophthalmopathy. The germline V gene has CDR1 SGHRS and CDR2 YFSETQ. CDR3 length equals 16 residues. Unmatched junction bases numbered 13, after V lost 5 bases and J lost 9 bases. Orbital computed tomography and thyroid ultrasound, together with serum TRAb and thyroxine and clinical symptoms, were used for diagnoses. The PBMCs studied were ones that came from around 10 ml fresh peripheral blood. For this clonotype: Antigen: not known.

Using RNA transcripts as the source, TCR beta CDR3 regions were amplified. A set of HTBI primers served as the primers for a first-round RT-PCR of the TCR CDR3. TCRdb redid the calling of the multiplex PCR reads with MiXCR, one entry per CDR3 protein. Among 660,000 or so distinct CDR3 sequences, less than 25% were seen once, and the ten largest hold roughly 30%. Study-wide results and caveats: The model predicted ophthalmopathy a median around 6.5 months before onset.

Material: blood. The chain employs TRBV5-1 and TRBJ2-7, with TRBD2 matching over 14 bases. The receptor was derived from a young man with Graves' ophthalmopathy. The CDR3 reads CASSSAGTSGRRWQYF. CDR3 in DNA: TGCGCCAGCAGTTCTGCCGGGACTAGCGGGAGAAGGTGGCAGTACTTC.